The clone carrying this T cell receptor (beta chain) came up a few times. The CDR3 runs 14 residues. V lost 6 bases and J 5 bases, leaving 14 bases between the germline ends. Germline lookup yields CDR1 MNHEY and CDR2 SMNVEV (reference sequence). The source of the sample is a study of T cell changes during pregnancy in multiple sclerosis. The data were produced by immunoSEQ multiplex PCR, yet TCRdb's version contains in-frame clones alone and is incomplete. The data hold 85,000 to 90,000 clones, with nearly 95% observed a single time. This sequence was found in a female donor in good health, enrolled as a control in a pregnancy study. The input for sequencing was peripheral blood, taken after pregnancy. This rearrangement joins TRBV27 to TRBJ2-1; a weak D match, TRBD1 (6 bases). In DNA form, the CDR3 reads TGTGCCAGCAGGGCCGGGACACTTAACAATGAGCAGTTCTTC. Protein product: CASRAGTLNNEQFF.